Listed below are T cell receptor beta chains from one sample, sequenced in a study of blood T cell repertoires in COVID-19. Using immunoSEQ multiplex PCR, the repertoire was profiled, and TCRdb retains in-frame clones only, with some absent. The sample contains 110,000 or so clones, about 90% of which appear only once. Sequencing was carried out using peripheral blood. Source of these receptors: a woman between 50 and 59 years old with acute or convalescent COVID-19. The CDR3 runs from the conserved cysteine through the conserved F or W. A D gene is named only where the DNA matches it firmly. Clone size is given for some rows only: seen once, a few or many times, or a class if the clone is expanded.

abundance,d_gene,j_gene,v_gene,CDR3aa,CDR3nt
-,-,TRBJ2-7,TRBV21-1,CASSARDRRYEQYF,TGTGCCAGCAGCGCTCGGGACAGGCGATACGAGCAGTACTTC
-,-,TRBJ2-1,TRBV7-3,CASSLNLGQNNEQFF,TGTGCCAGCAGCTTAAACTTGGGACAAAACAATGAGCAGTTCTTC
-,-,TRBJ1-2,TRBV6-5,CASSAGNYGYTF,TGTGCCAGCAGCGCAGGAAACTATGGCTACACCTTC
-,TRBD2,TRBJ2-7,TRBV7-2,CASSLSSGSIYEQYF,TGTGCCAGCAGCCTCAGTAGCGGGAGCATCTACGAGCAGTACTTC
-,-,TRBJ1-1,TRBV6-1,CASSEARSAEAFF,TGTGCCAGCAGTGAAGCGCGGAGCGCTGAAGCTTTCTTT
-,-,TRBJ2-3,TRBV7-6,CASSSGGPDTQYF,TGTGCCAGCAGCTCAGGTGGGCCAGATACGCAGTATTTT
-,TRBD1,TRBJ1-1,TRBV19,CASSWTGSSTEAFF,TGTGCCAGTAGCTGGACAGGGAGTTCGACTGAAGCTTTCTTT
-,-,TRBJ1-2,TRBV6-5,CASSYSGMGYTF,TGTGCCAGCAGTTATTCAGGGATGGGCTACACCTTC
-,-,TRBJ2-7,TRBV6-5,CASSSDSYEQYF,TGTGCCAGCAGTTCGGACAGTTACGAGCAGTACTTC
-,-,TRBJ1-1,TRBV3-1/TRBV3-2,CASSQDLPNTEAFF,TGTGCCAGCAGCCAAGATCTCCCCAACACTGAAGCTTTCTTT
-,TRBD1,TRBJ2-2,TRBV5-4,CASSLTGVGGELFF,TGTGCCAGCAGCTTGACAGGGGTAGGCGGGGAGCTGTTTTTT
-,TRBD1,TRBJ2-1,TRBV11-3,CASSLAGTERYNEQFF,TGTGCCAGCAGCTTAGCGGGGACAGAGAGATACAATGAGCAGTTCTTC
-,TRBD1,TRBJ1-1,TRBV6-2/TRBV6-3,CASSYPTGGVDTEAFF,TGTGCCAGCAGTTACCCGACAGGGGGCGTCGACACTGAAGCTTTCTTT
once,TRBD2,TRBJ2-3,TRBV24-1,CATSDFGGGNTDTQYF,TGTGCCACCAGTGATTTCGGGGGGGGAAATACAGATACGCAGTATTTT
-,-,TRBJ1-1,TRBV5-4,CASSFKRQAMTEAFF,TGTGCCAGCAGTTTTAAGCGACAGGCTATGACTGAAGCTTTCTTT
-,-,TRBJ2-7,TRBV12-3/TRBV12-4,CASSETGKQYF,TGTGCCAGCAGTGAAACAGGGAAGCAGTACTTC
-,-,TRBJ2-7,TRBV28,CASSSPVQAISYEQYF,TGTGCCAGCAGTTCCCCTGTCCAGGCGATATCCTACGAGCAGTACTTC
-,TRBD1,TRBJ1-1,TRBV12-3/TRBV12-4,CATVSGTGGETFF,TGTGCCACCGTTTCCGGGACAGGGGGTGAAACTTTCTTT
once,-,TRBJ2-7,TRBV6-2/TRBV6-3,CASSYVPRQYEQYF,TGTGCCAGCAGTTACGTACCCAGACAGTACGAGCAGTACTTC
once,-,TRBJ1-2,TRBV10-3,CAISESVTANYGYTF,TGTGCCATCAGTGAGTCGGTTACAGCTAACTATGGCTACACCTTC
-,TRBD2,TRBJ2-5,TRBV3-1/TRBV3-2,CASSQAGGKETQYF,TGTGCCAGCAGCCAAGCGGGAGGGAAAGAGACCCAGTACTTC
-,-,TRBJ1-2,TRBV19,CASSRDIGVGYTF,TGTGCCAGTAGTAGGGACATAGGAGTTGGCTACACCTTC
once,-,TRBJ2-1,TRBV4-3,CASSQVGSANEQFF,TGCGCCAGCAGCCAAGTCGGGAGTGCAAATGAGCAGTTCTTC
-,TRBD1,TRBJ2-2,TRBV10-3,CAIRGQGGNTGELFF,TGTGCCATCAGAGGACAGGGGGGGAACACCGGGGAGCTGTTTTTT
-,-,TRBJ1-5,TRBV29-1,CSVGGQDQPQHF,TGCAGCGTTGGAGGGCAGGATCAGCCCCAGCATTTT
-,-,TRBJ1-1,TRBV7-9,CASSLLQSNTEAFF,TGTGCCAGCAGCTTACTTCAGTCGAACACTGAAGCTTTCTTT
-,-,TRBJ2-3,TRBV2,CASSYQGSRADTQYF,TGTGCCAGCAGTTATCAGGGGTCCCGGGCGGATACGCAGTATTTT
-,TRBD2,TRBJ2-3,TRBV3-1/TRBV3-2,CASSQEGLAGTDTQYF,TGTGCCAGCAGCCAGGAGGGACTAGCGGGGACAGATACGCAGTATTTT
-,-,TRBJ2-2,TRBV24-1,CATSDFLAGSGTGELFF,TGTGCCACCAGTGATTTTTTAGCCGGGAGCGGCACCGGGGAGCTGTTTTTT
-,TRBD1,TRBJ1-2,TRBV18,CASSGGPGTELYGYTF,TGTGCCAGCTCAGGGGGACCTGGGACAGAGTTATATGGCTACACCTTC
-,-,TRBJ2-7,TRBV24-1,CATSDGGSAYEQYF,TGTGCCACCAGTGATGGCGGGTCGGCCTACGAGCAGTACTTC
-,-,TRBJ1-4,TRBV19,CASSIGRGANEKLFF,TGTGCCAGTAGTATTGGGCGGGGCGCTAATGAAAAACTGTTTTTT
once,-,TRBJ2-3,TRBV5-1,CASSLGRRGLGTDTQYF,TGCGCCAGCAGCTTGGGAAGGAGGGGTTTGGGCACAGATACGCAGTATTTT
-,TRBD1,TRBJ1-2,TRBV10-3,CAISDRTGAPNYGYTF,TGTGCCATCAGTGACCGGACAGGCGCCCCTAACTATGGCTACACCTTC
-,TRBD2,TRBJ2-7,TRBV6-5,CASSYGAGASYEQYF,TGTGCCAGCAGTTACGGAGCGGGAGCTTCCTACGAGCAGTACTTC
-,-,TRBJ2-5,TRBV19,CASSMGRKRETQYF,TGTGCCAGTAGTATGGGGAGGAAGCGGGAGACCCAGTACTTC
-,-,TRBJ2-7,TRBV5-4,CASSLETGGYEQYF,TGTGCCAGCAGCCTAGAAACCGGGGGCTACGAGCAGTACTTC
few,-,TRBJ1-6,TRBV10-3,CAISANPGSPLHF,TGTGCCATCAGTGCAAACCCTGGCTCACCCCTCCACTTT
-,-,TRBJ2-5,TRBV30,CAWSVPFRREETQYF,TGTGCCTGGAGTGTACCCTTCCGACGGGAGGAGACCCAGTACTTC
-,-,TRBJ1-4,TRBV21-1,CASSGQPTNEKLFF,TGTGCCAGCAGCGGACAGCCGACTAATGAAAAACTGTTTTTT
-,TRBD2,TRBJ2-3,TRBV27,CASSPSAGGPLDTQYF,TGTGCCAGCAGTCCTTCAGCGGGGGGGCCACTAGATACGCAGTATTTT
-,-,TRBJ1-2,TRBV4-3,CASSQEGTGYGYTF,TGCGCCAGCAGCCAAGAAGGCACAGGTTATGGCTACACCTTC
once,TRBD1,TRBJ2-2,TRBV7-8,CASRFDRVGTGELFF,TGTGCCAGCAGATTCGACAGGGTGGGGACCGGGGAGCTGTTTTTT
-,-,TRBJ1-2,TRBV30,CACPTGIPRDGYTF,TGTGCCTGTCCTACAGGGATTCCCCGGGATGGCTACACCTTC
-,-,TRBJ2-1,TRBV19,CASSIGPGLNNEQFF,TGTGCCAGTAGTATTGGGCCAGGGCTGAACAATGAGCAGTTCTTC
-,-,TRBJ1-2,TRBV28,CASSLGQVGTF,TGTGCCAGCAGTTTAGGGCAGGTCGGCACCTTC
-,TRBD1,TRBJ2-7,TRBV27,CASSFEAGGYEQYF,TGTGCCAGCAGTTTTGAGGCAGGGGGCTACGAGCAGTACTTC
-,TRBD1,TRBJ1-5,TRBV5-8,CASSPDRAVVRPQHF,TGTGCCAGCAGCCCGGACAGGGCAGTCGTGAGGCCCCAGCATTTT
-,TRBD1,TRBJ1-2,TRBV28,CASNWGQGFGGPGYTF,TGTGCCAGCAATTGGGGACAGGGGTTTGGAGGCCCTGGCTACACCTTC
-,-,TRBJ1-4,TRBV9,CASSPRTSLNEKLFF,TGTGCCAGCAGCCCACGGACAAGCCTTAATGAAAAACTGTTTTTT
-,-,TRBJ1-1,TRBV3-1/TRBV3-2,CASSRALNTEAFF,TGTGCCAGCAGCCGGGCTTTGAACACTGAAGCTTTCTTT
-,-,TRBJ2-2,TRBV28,CASSLFPGVTGELFF,TGTGCCAGCAGTTTATTCCCAGGGGTGACCGGGGAGCTGTTTTTT
few,TRBD1,TRBJ1-2,TRBV24-1,CATSDSQGNYGYTF,TGTGCCACCAGTGATTCACAGGGGAACTATGGCTACACCTTC
-,TRBD1,TRBJ1-3,TRBV4-1,CASSPPGQEFSSGNTIYF,TGCGCCAGCAGCCCTCCGGGACAGGAGTTTTCCTCTGGAAACACCATATATTTT
once,TRBD1,TRBJ1-2,TRBV5-1,CASSPRTGTPYGYTF,TGCGCCAGCAGCCCACGGACAGGGACTCCCTATGGCTACACCTTC
-,-,TRBJ1-1,TRBV19,CASGVGNTEAFF,TGTGCCAGCGGGGTCGGAAACACTGAAGCTTTCTTT
few,-,TRBJ1-5,TRBV6-6,CASSRSADSNQPQHF,TGTGCCAGCAGTCGATCGGCGGATAGCAATCAGCCCCAGCATTTT
-,-,TRBJ2-7,TRBV23-1,CAHGAGVEGEQYF,TGCGCCCATGGGGCAGGGGTCGAGGGAGAGCAGTACTTC
-,TRBD1,TRBJ1-6,TRBV15,CATSRDPLRGRSPLHF,TGTGCCACCAGCAGAGACCCCCTCAGGGGGAGATCACCCCTCCACTTT
-,-,TRBJ1-6,TRBV6-5,CASSYTRGQASPLHF,TGTGCCAGCAGTTACACACGAGGCCAAGCTTCACCCCTCCACTTT